The 7 T cell receptor beta chains listed next were all sequenced from one sample in a study of cytomegalovirus exposure and HLA in healthy donors. TCRdb's table, derived via immunoSEQ multiplex PCR, lists solely in-frame clones and lacks some. Seen here are more than 300,000 clones, roughly 88% observed once, and the top ten hold over 0.8%. Sequencing was carried out using PBMCs. These receptors were collected from a young woman in good health and CMV-seronegative.

The chain couples TRBV18 to TRBJ2-7; no clear D gene. Trimming shortened V by 2 bases and J by 0 bases, and 8 bases separated the two germline ends. This CDR3 is 14 amino acids long. Germline V lookup: CDR1 KGHSH, CDR2 LQKENI. The CDR3 nucleotides read TGTGCCAGCTCACCAGGCTCAAGCTCCTACGAGCAGTACTTC. Translated, it gives CASSPGSSSYEQYF.

This clone turned up a few times. The chain joins TRBV2 to TRBJ1-2; TRBD1 is a possible D gene (6 bases). In germline, CDR1 is SNHLY, CDR2 FYNNEI. Trimming pared 3 bases from V and 4 bases from J, leaving 15 bases between. The CDR3 totals 15 residues. CDR3 loop: CASSDGQILGYGYTF. The DNA of the CDR3 is TGTGCCAGCAGTGACGGACAGATCCTTGGCTATGGCTACACCTTC. Full variable domain (rest looked up from reference TRBV2 and TRBJ1-2): EPEVTQTPSHQVTQMGQEVILRCVPISNHLYFYWYRQILGQKVEFLVSFYNNEISEKSEIFDDQFSVERPDGSNFTLKIRSTKLEDSAMYFCASSDGQILGYGYTFGSGTRLTVV.

The gene calls are TRBV9 and TRBJ2-2, with 9 bases matching TRBD2. Per the germline V gene, CDR1 is SGDLS and CDR2 is YYNGEE. This CDR3 spans 15 amino acids. The V segment lost 4 bases and the J segment 3 bases; nucleotides outside the gene matches: 4. The chain's CDR3 is CASSLAGFDTGELFF. The CDR3 bases are TGTGCCAGCAGCCTAGCGGGATTTGACACCGGGGAGCTGTTTTTT.

The V and J genes are TRBV11-2 and TRBJ1-4; D remains unclear. Per germline, CDR1 SGHAT and CDR2 FQNNGV. The V and J ends lost 5 bases and 7 bases respectively, with 14 bases between them. The CDR3 has 14 amino acids. CDR3 sequence: CASSPQVGSEKLFF. The CDR3 nucleotides read TGTGCCAGCAGCCCCCAGGTGGGGAGTGAAAAACTGTTTTTT.

The chain employs TRBV9 and TRBJ2-1, with D perhaps TRBD2 (6 bases). Per germline, CDR1 SGDLS and CDR2 YYNGEE. Trimming took 4 bases from V and 7 from J, leaving 18 bases between them. This CDR3 region has 15 residues. In nucleotides, the CDR3 is TGTGCCAGCAGCACCAAATTAGCGGAGGGGAATGAGCAGTTCTTC. It yields the protein CASSTKLAEGNEQFF.

V is TRBV7-2 and J is TRBJ1-1; 7 bases agree with TRBD1. Germline V gene data show CDR1 as SGHTA and CDR2 as FQGNSA. V shed 3 bases and J 0 bases; nucleotides not matched to a gene: 4. The CDR3 spans 15 residues. The CDR3: CASSLRGQMNTEAFF. In DNA, the CDR3 is TGTGCCAGCAGCTTGAGGGGGCAGATGAACACTGAAGCTTTCTTT.

The chain carries TRBV28 and TRBJ2-1, with 11 bases fitting TRBD2. Germline V gene sequence: CDR1 MDHEN, CDR2 SYDVKM. V shed 7 bases, J shed 6 bases, and the junction held 8 bases outside the gene matches. CDR3 length: 15 residues. The DNA of the CDR3 is TGTGCCAGCATCGGCCCTAGCGGGAGGCCCAATGAGCAGTTCTTC. Translating it yields CASIGPSGRPNEQFF.